The source of this TCR beta chain is a study of blood T cell repertoires in COVID-19. This clone appeared once. With 6 bases removed from V and 7 bases from J, the gap between germline ends came to 13 bases. This CDR3 region has 12 residues. Per germline, CDR1 MNHEY and CDR2 SVGAGI. Some clones are missing from TCRdb's copy, which holds only in-frame ones; the method was immunoSEQ multiplex PCR. The sample gives around 390,000 clones, approximately 90% of which show up once; roughly a tenth is in the top ten. The sequencing sample was made of PBMCs or T cells enriched from blood (not recorded which). This sequence was found in a woman aged 50 to 60 who had recovered from COVID-19. The chain couples TRBV6-5 to TRBJ2-7, with a weak D call TRBD1 (6 bases). The CDR3 coding sequence is TGTGCCAGCAGCCGCGACAGGCTGGAGCAGTACTTC. Translating gives CASSRDRLEQYF.